The sequence of this T cell receptor beta chain was determined in a study of a mutant IDH1 vaccine in newly diagnosed glioma (dated by TCRdb to the early 2020s). Describing the broader study: Vaccination started 4-6 weeks after radiotherapy alone, or was given together with temozolomide cycles in the groups whose treatment included chemotherapy. Longitudinal TCRB deep sequencing was performed for roughly 27 treated patients wherever samples were available for exploratory analyses. Of the 25 to 40 patients who were treated, about 62% were male and around 40% were female, and the mean age was approximately 40 years. Peripheral blood was collected at six visits: V03 (baseline), V05, V07, V10, V12 and V13. Prior to enrollment, patients had been given standard therapy consisting of radiotherapy alone, temozolomide alone, or radiochemotherapy with temozolomide, with the combination given to most patients. Visit V12 was the week-35 safety follow-up and visit V13 was the week-47 end of study. Study-level results and caveats: Selection of PBMC samples for TCRB deep sequencing was based on availability. According to the authors, sample limitations meant that analyses of patient blood samples could not be reproduced. Vaccine-induced immune responses across multiple MHC alleles were detected in 85% to 95% of patients. Pseudoprogression appeared unrelated to alterations in the top peripheral T cell clonotypes detected by TCRB sequencing.

The intended sense of this specimen's time point label: week 47, end of study. Every vaccine dose consisted of 300 ug of a 20-mer mutant IDH1 peptide in Montanide, administered subcutaneously together with topical imiquimod. Across visits V03 through V10, patients got a total of eight vaccinations, given in weeks 1, 3, 5, 7, 11, 15, 19 and 23. The donors had newly diagnosed IDH1-mutant astrocytomas of WHO grade 3 or 4 that showed loss of nuclear ATRX. The samples were drawn from NOA16, a multicentre, single-arm, open-label phase I trial in Germany that tested a mutant IDH1 peptide vaccine in humans for the first time. Genomic DNA for TCRB sequencing was extracted from EDTA blood using the DNeasy Blood and Tissue Kit. Via the germline V gene, CDR1 is MNHNS and CDR2 SASEGT. There are 17 amino acids in the CDR3, from cysteine to phenylalanine inclusive. Of the read, only the CDR3 DNA is kept; its 51 bases are in frame from base 1. After removal of 2 bases from V and 2 bases from J, the junction retains 9 bases not matched to a gene.

The receptor library was made with the immunoSEQ multiplex PCR assay. The hsTCRB Kit was used according to the manufacturer's protocol to amplify rearranged TCR beta chain sequences. Sequencing of TCRB libraries was carried out on an Illumina MiSeq. Processing in the source paper ran as follows. Demultiplexing, trimming and gene mapping were performed with the kit vendor's proprietary platform. In TCRdb, the immuneACCESS table is reduced to in-frame sequences with V and J assigned. These tables do not hold every clone; where another copy was compared, an unresolved V gene accounts for under half, and the others remain unexplained. V and J calls and clone size come straight from that table; D and trimming were deduced from the DNA. The sample has 30,000 to 45,000 clones on record, about 75% of them singletons. Roughly 10% of the sample comes from the top ten. A word on this clone: Its target antigen remains unknown. No base quality information exists; no much larger clone differs at one position.

The V and J genes are TRBV6-1 and TRBJ2-3; 8 middle bases align to TRBD2. Sequences were derived from PBMCs, sampled from a glioma patient whose treatment included an IDH1 peptide vaccine. This TCR was sampled from a man aged 35-49 years with glioma. The DNA is TGTGCCAGCAGTGAACCCGGTCGCGGGAGGATCACAGATACGCAGTATTTT. Its coded protein is CASSEPGRGRITDTQYF.